A selection of T cell receptor beta chains follows, all from one sample in a study of blood T cell repertoires in COVID-19. The assay was immunoSEQ multiplex PCR, and TCRdb's table has in-frame clones only and misses some. The data contain about 100,000 clones, around four fifths of them singletons. What was sequenced was peripheral blood. The receptors were sampled from a woman aged 70-85 years with acute or convalescent COVID-19. CDR3s include the opening cysteine and the closing phenylalanine or tryptophan. A clone size is listed for some rows: how often the clone was seen (once, few, many), or a class if it is expanded.

clone size	V gene	J gene	CDR3 protein
.	TRBV7-9	TRBJ2-2	CASSRGTYTGELFF
.	TRBV7-8	TRBJ1-2	CASSLVQHPNYGYTF
.	TRBV6-4	TRBJ2-2	CASKRLAGDTGELFF
.	TRBV11-3	TRBJ1-1	CASSLGTYTEAFF
.	TRBV19	TRBJ1-1	CASSIDLRQGDVNTEAFF
few	TRBV3-1/TRBV3-2	TRBJ2-3	CASSQDRSTDTQYF
.	TRBV15	TRBJ1-5	CATSRDFTGGQPQHF
once	TRBV2	TRBJ1-2	CASSEALAGRGYTF
.	TRBV28	TRBJ1-4	CASSTNPGQGGEKLFF
.	TRBV5-6	TRBJ2-5	CASSLTRETQYF
.	TRBV11-2	TRBJ1-5	CASSLSGALNQPQHF
many	TRBV2	TRBJ1-5	CASTRSGNSNQPQHF
.	TRBV7-9	TRBJ1-4	CASSLTGWTNEKLFF
.	TRBV15	TRBJ1-4	CATSKGFGNEKLFF
.	TRBV14	TRBJ2-5	CASSLSGGAETQYF
.	TRBV6-4	TRBJ2-1	CASSGELSSYNEQFF
once	TRBV2	TRBJ2-1	CASRGDSYNEQFF
.	TRBV5-1	TRBJ2-5	CASSSGAGGNQETQYF
once	TRBV6-2/TRBV6-3	TRBJ1-4	CASSYSRPGLNEKLFF
.	TRBV9	TRBJ1-4	CASSVEGQGNEKLFF
.	TRBV7-3	TRBJ2-5	CASSPGLASETQYF
.	TRBV7-2	TRBJ2-5	CASSPQAGSGGETQYF
.	TRBV28	TRBJ1-5	CASRVGGDQPQHF
.	TRBV3-1/TRBV3-2	TRBJ1-4	CASSRPQGQSEKLFF
.	TRBV19	TRBJ1-1	CASSTGTNTEAFF
.	TRBV5-1	TRBJ2-3	CASSLEVQGRRTQYF
few	TRBV6-6	TRBJ2-2	CASALSERTGELFF
few	TRBV30	TRBJ1-6	CAWSGGRGQGFSYNSPLHF
.	TRBV19	TRBJ1-2	CASSFGVANYGYTF
.	TRBV7-2	TRBJ1-5	CASSLDPRVFNQPQHF
few	TRBV19	TRBJ2-2	CASSGTGGNTGELFF
once	TRBV6-5	TRBJ2-7	CASSYKGTGGYEQYF
once	TRBV28	TRBJ1-6	CASSLTGKNSPLHF
few	TRBV4-3	TRBJ2-2	CASSQTGTIATGELFF
few	TRBV18	TRBJ1-1	CASSQGLTGSEAFF
.	TRBV5-4	TRBJ1-2	CASSHNVGVNYGYTF
.	TRBV4-1	TRBJ1-1	CASSEGSWSGTEAFF